This T cell receptor (beta chain) was found in a study of identical twins. The CDR3 sequence is 11 residues long. V lost 3 bases to trimming and J lost 6 bases, with 2 bases between them. Findings and limits, study-wide: Insertions ran lower in abundant cord blood beta clonotypes, though not in memory repertoires. Twins' surplus sharing was weaker for beta out-of-frame sequences.

This clonotype was seen many times. Its specificity is unknown. A template switching step contributed a universal primer site, while unique molecular identifiers were present in the cDNA. From the 5' RACE reads, TCRdb called clonotypes with MiXCR, one entry per CDR3 protein. This sample has hundreds of thousands of distinct CDR3 sequences, with 7.1% found just once. These data are also associated with another study on yellow fever vaccine responses in identical twins.

This chain uses TRBV12-3 or TRBV12-4 with TRBJ1-4, with D uncertain. The sequence was obtained from a woman younger than 35 in good health. The specimen sequenced was PBMCs. DNA for the CDR3: TGTGCCAGCAGTTTTCATGAAAAACTGTTTTTT. Translated: CASSFHEKLFF.